This T cell receptor beta chain was identified during a study of Graves' ophthalmopathy and Graves' hyperthyroidism. Transcripts of RNA were the source for amplifying TCR beta CDR3 regions. Investigators did first-round RT-PCR with HTBI primers, then second-round multiplex PCR. TCRdb called the multiplex PCR reads again in MiXCR, with one record for every CDR3 protein. The table records hundreds of thousands of distinct CDR3 sequences, 22% of them present only once. Study-level points and caveats: In blood, most expanded thyroid clonotypes above 0.001 frequency were also detected.

Newly diagnosed hyperthyroidism donors, aged 18 to 65, duration under 2 months. Excluded were patients with other autoimmune diseases, uncontrolled infections, pregnancy or lactation. The evidence that diagnosis relied on was clinical symptoms, serum thyroxine, TRAb, thyroid ultrasound and orbital computed tomography. With regard to this clonotype: Its target is unknown.

Trimming shortened V by 5 bases and J by 4 bases, and 14 bases separated the two germline ends. The CDR3 contains 14 residues. This sequence was found in a woman between 18 and 29 years old with stable Graves' hyperthyroidism. Some clones in this sample may be carry-over from other donors' samples. This chain connects TRBV12-3 or TRBV12-4 to TRBJ1-1; D perhaps matches TRBD1 (6 bases). The material sequenced was peripheral blood. The CDR3 loop reads CASSPDRYSTEAFF. The CDR3 nucleotides read TGTGCCAGCAGTCCTGACAGGTATTCCACTGAAGCTTTCTTT.